This T cell receptor beta chain was identified during a study of T cell repertoires in ileal Crohn's disease. Assay: immunoSEQ multiplex PCR; the TCRdb copy retains only in-frame clones and omits some. The sample has some 9,000 clones; around 76% are singletons. Germline CDR1 is MNHEY and CDR2 is SMNVEV (reference sequence). V dropped 7 bases and J dropped 0 bases, with 8 bases sitting between them. The CDR3 contains 13 residues. The specimen was ileal tissue. This receptor was identified in an adult with Crohn's disease. The chain has TRBV27 and TRBJ2-3; no clear D gene. Here the CDR3 reads CASKTVSTDTQYF. CDR3 DNA: TGTGCCAGCAAAACGGTGAGCACAGATACGCAGTATTTT.